These T cell receptor beta chains were read from a single sample in a study of beta chain features in type 1 diabetes. This table comes from immunoSEQ multiplex PCR, and its TCRdb copy is limited to in-frame clones, with some not included. The sample includes roughly 330,000 clones, 11% seen only once; the top ten take 0.015%. Sequencing input: naive CD4+ T cells from blood. Receptors were obtained from a young woman in good health. Both conserved end residues are part of each CDR3. Fields, in order: J gene, D gene, clone size, V gene, CDR3 protein, CDR3 DNA. A D gene is named only where the DNA matches it firmly. Size tells how often a clone was seen (once, few, many) or the class of an expanded clone, and some rows leave it out.

>TRBJ2-1|TRBD2|.|TRBV28
CASTLSGSDHNEQFF
TGTGCCAGCACCCTAAGCGGGAGCGACCACAATGAGCAGTTCTTC
>TRBJ2-7|TRBD1|few|TRBV27
CASSLGQGGLGGTYEQYF
TGTGCCAGCAGTTTAGGACAGGGGGGTTTAGGGGGAACCTACGAGCAGTACTTC
>TRBJ2-1|.|few|TRBV28
CALSGSLTSYNEQFF
TGTGCTCTCAGCGGATCCCTTACCTCCTACAATGAGCAGTTCTTC
>TRBJ2-5|TRBD2|.|TRBV5-4
CASSPGGGYQGGETQYF
TGTGCCAGCAGCCCCGGGGGGGGCTACCAGGGAGGAGAGACCCAGTACTTC
>TRBJ2-5|.|few|TRBV6-5
CASSYSGGDGETQYF
TGTGCCAGCAGTTACTCGGGGGGAGATGGGGAGACCCAGTACTTC
>TRBJ2-5|TRBD2|.|TRBV7-2
CASSQWGGLGETQYF
TGTGCCAGCAGCCAGTGGGGGGGGTTGGGAGAGACCCAGTACTTC
>TRBJ2-7|.|.|TRBV5-1
CASSLVAGTANEQYF
TGCGCCAGCAGCTTGGTAGCCGGGACTGCGAACGAGCAGTACTTC
>TRBJ2-1|TRBD2|.|TRBV4-3
CASSQPRTSGEQFF
TGCGCCAGCAGCCAACCGCGGACTAGCGGGGAGCAGTTCTTC
>TRBJ2-3|TRBD2|.|TRBV2
CASSLAGATDTQYF
TGTGCCAGCAGTTTAGCGGGAGCCACAGATACGCAGTATTTT
>TRBJ2-7|.|.|TRBV28
CASSLRHEQYF
TGTGCCAGCAGTCTACGCCACGAGCAGTACTTC
>TRBJ2-1|.|few|TRBV29-1
CSVVGVGLAIYNEQFF
TGCAGCGTTGTAGGAGTTGGGCTAGCGATCTACAATGAGCAGTTCTTC
>TRBJ2-7|.|.|TRBV11-2
CASSLTGQGWHEQYF
TGTGCCAGCAGCTTGACGGGCCAGGGTTGGCACGAGCAGTACTTC
>TRBJ2-7|.|few|TRBV5-1
CASRSGDVSSYEQYF
TGCGCCAGCAGGAGTGGAGACGTGAGCTCCTACGAGCAGTACTTC
>TRBJ2-1|TRBD2|.|TRBV7-3
CASSLSGRGGDNEQFF
TGTGCCAGCAGCTTAAGCGGGAGGGGAGGGGACAATGAGCAGTTCTTC
>TRBJ2-5|.|.|TRBV30
CAWSDYNIGVETQYF
TGTGCCTGGAGTGACTACAACATTGGCGTGGAGACCCAGTACTTC
>TRBJ2-1|.|few|TRBV7-2
CASSLAVRRWDSGSYNEQFF
TGTGCCAGCAGCTTAGCGGTACGCCGGTGGGACTCAGGCTCCTACAATGAGCAGTTCTTC
>TRBJ1-2|.|few|TRBV27
CASSLRYQGWSNYGYTF
TGTGCCAGCAGTTTACGTTATCAGGGTTGGTCTAACTATGGCTACACCTTC
>TRBJ2-2|.|few|TRBV25-1
CASSSGRVPGELFF
TGTGCCAGCAGTAGCGGGCGGGTACCCGGGGAGCTGTTTTTT
>TRBJ2-7|TRBD1|few|TRBV28
CASSWPGQGTGVVAYEQYF
TGTGCCAGCAGTTGGCCGGGACAGGGTACGGGAGTCGTCGCCTACGAGCAGTACTTC
>TRBJ2-2|TRBD2|.|TRBV10-3
CAILAVDTGELFF
TGTGCCATACTAGCGGTAGACACCGGGGAGCTGTTTTTT
>TRBJ2-1|.|.|TRBV7-8
CASSDAGANEQFF
TGTGCCAGCAGCGACGCGGGGGCTAATGAGCAGTTCTTC
>TRBJ2-7|TRBD2|.|TRBV9
CASSVQSGSNEQYF
TGTGCCAGCAGCGTACAGAGCGGGAGTAACGAGCAGTACTTC
>TRBJ2-1|.|few|TRBV7-9
CASSPRSSVPYNEQFF
TGTGCCAGCAGCCCACGTTCGTCAGTCCCCTACAATGAGCAGTTCTTC
>TRBJ2-1|TRBD2|few|TRBV7-2
CASSQPPSGYNEQFF
TGTGCCAGCAGCCAGCCCCCTAGCGGTTACAATGAGCAGTTCTTC
>TRBJ2-3|.|.|TRBV19
CASSILWGSTDTQYF
TGTGCCAGTAGTATACTCTGGGGCAGCACAGATACGCAGTATTTT
>TRBJ2-1|TRBD2|.|TRBV4-2
CASSQAPSGSYNEQFF
TGTGCCAGCAGCCAAGCACCTAGCGGGAGCTACAATGAGCAGTTCTTC
>TRBJ2-7|.|few|TRBV5-1
CASSLSSGSHYEQYF
TGCGCCAGCAGCTTGTCCTCCGGGAGCCACTACGAGCAGTACTTC
>TRBJ2-3|TRBD1|few|TRBV5-1
CASSISGQATDTQYF
TGCGCCAGCAGCATTTCGGGACAGGCCACAGATACGCAGTATTTT
>TRBJ2-7|TRBD2|.|TRBV19
CASSIYRTSASYEQYF
TGTGCCAGTAGTATTTATCGGACTAGCGCCTCCTACGAGCAGTACTTC
>TRBJ1-2|TRBD1|.|TRBV2
CASTTGGAGYGYTF
TGTGCCAGCACTACAGGGGGCGCGGGCTATGGCTACACCTTC
>TRBJ2-3|TRBD2|.|TRBV9
CASSPDFRYSGGTTDTQYF
TGTGCCAGCAGCCCCGATTTTAGATATTCGGGAGGCACCACAGATACGCAGTATTTT
>TRBJ2-1|.|.|TRBV28
CASSLSGASTYNEQFF
TGTGCCAGCAGTTTATCAGGCGCCTCAACCTACAATGAGCAGTTCTTC
>TRBJ2-1|.|few|TRBV5-1
CASSLGQDYNEQFF
TGCGCCAGCAGCTTGGGGCAGGACTACAATGAGCAGTTCTTC
>TRBJ2-7|TRBD1|few|TRBV28
CASSPRTGTGLYEQYF
TGTGCCAGCAGTCCGCGCACCGGGACAGGACTGTACGAGCAGTACTTC
>TRBJ2-5|.|.|TRBV6-5
CASSYPGQSETQYF
TGTGCCAGCAGTTACCCCGGACAGTCGGAGACCCAGTACTTC
>TRBJ2-2|TRBD2|.|TRBV4-1
CASSHGLAGVVGELFF
TGCGCCAGCAGCCACGGACTAGCGGGAGTGGTCGGGGAGCTGTTTTTT
>TRBJ2-3|.|.|TRBV4-3
CASSRLGVSTDTQYF
TGCGCCAGCAGCCGACTGGGTGTTAGCACAGATACGCAGTATTTT
>TRBJ1-2|.|.|TRBV6-5
CASSYARGANYGYTF
TGTGCCAGCAGTTACGCCCGGGGGGCCAACTATGGCTACACCTTC
>TRBJ1-2|.|few|TRBV30
CAWSVVSDYGYTF
TGTGCCTGGAGTGTTGTGTCAGACTATGGCTACACCTTC
>TRBJ1-1|TRBD1|few|TRBV5-4
CASSTWTGNTEAFF
TGTGCCAGCAGCACCTGGACAGGGAACACTGAAGCTTTCTTT
>TRBJ2-7|TRBD2|few|TRBV7-2
CASSLTTSGRVYEQYF
TGTGCCAGCAGCTTAACGACTAGCGGGAGGGTGTACGAGCAGTACTTC
>TRBJ2-3|TRBD2|.|TRBV7-2
CASSLTSVPGNTQYF
TGTGCCAGCAGCTTGACTAGCGTCCCTGGGAATACGCAGTATTTT
>TRBJ2-5|TRBD1|few|TRBV18
CASSSGTGGSETQYF
TGTGCCAGCTCGTCCGGGACAGGGGGATCAGAGACCCAGTACTTC
>TRBJ1-5|.|.|TRBV18
CASSGRDQPQHF
TGTGCCAGCTCCGGGAGGGATCAGCCCCAGCATTTT
>TRBJ1-1|TRBD1|few|TRBV30
CAWKVGQAWTEAFF
TGTGCCTGGAAAGTGGGACAGGCCTGGACTGAAGCTTTCTTT
>TRBJ1-5|.|.|TRBV28
CASSLTLGRFSNQPQHF
TGTGCCAGCAGTTTAACCCTTGGGAGGTTTAGCAATCAGCCCCAGCATTTT
>TRBJ2-1|.|few|TRBV30
CAWGQGFSYNEQFF
TGTGCCTGGGGGCAGGGGTTTTCCTACAATGAGCAGTTCTTC
>TRBJ2-3|TRBD2|few|TRBV5-1
CASRLAGPTDTQYF
TGCGCCAGCCGACTAGCGGGACCCACAGATACGCAGTATTTT
>TRBJ2-3|.|.|TRBV5-6
CASSWAPTTSSTDTQYF
TGTGCCAGCAGCTGGGCCCCGACTACATCAAGCACAGATACGCAGTATTTT
>TRBJ2-1|.|.|TRBV18
CASSPDSEQFF
TGTGCCAGCTCACCGGACAGTGAGCAGTTCTTC